The 11 T cell receptor beta chains below all came from one sample that was sequenced in a study of identical twins. TCRdb processed the 5' RACE reads anew with MiXCR; each CDR3 protein has one entry. The table includes roughly 750,000 distinct CDR3 sequences, less than 25% detected once. The data also belong to a second study, concerning T cells expressing NK-cell markers.

Sequencing used PBMCs. Source of these receptors: a woman under 30 in good health.

This clonotype has a handful of counts. The chain recombines TRBV7-7 with TRBJ2-1; D unresolved. The V and J ends lost 5 bases and 0 bases respectively, with 11 bases between them. CDR1 and CDR2 (germline): SSHAT, FNYEAQ (reference sequence). This CDR3 region has 15 residues. CDR3 nucleotides: TGTGCCAGCAGCCTCTTCCGTAGCTCCTACAATGAGCAGTTCTTC. This sequence encodes CASSLFRSSYNEQFF.

This clonotype was detected a few times. The V gene is TRBV4-2, the J gene TRBJ2-2, with a weak D call TRBD1 (9 bases). Trimming pared 8 bases from V and 4 bases from J, leaving 23 bases between. The CDR3 runs 17 residues. Germline V gene data show CDR1 as LGHNA and CDR2 as YNFKEQ. The CDR3 sequence is CASGFPVAGQGTGELFF. CDR3 nucleotides: TGTGCCAGCGGCTTCCCTGTAGCGGGACAGGGCACCGGGGAGCTGTTTTTT.

This clonotype has just a few counts. This chain joins TRBV29-1 and TRBJ2-5; D gene uncertain. V was pared by 7 bases and J by 3 bases, with 6 bases between. Germline V gene data show CDR1 as SQVTM and CDR2 as ANQGSEA. This CDR3 spans 10 amino acids. CDR3 in amino acids: CSGIKETQYF. CDR3 bases: TGCAGCGGGATCAAAGAGACCCAGTACTTC.

J is TRBJ1-1 and V is TRBV20-1; unclear D gene. The germline V gene has CDR1 DFQATT and CDR2 SNEGSKA (reference sequence). The V end was cut by 5 bases, the J end by 12 bases, with 13 bases between. This CDR3 comprises 10 residues. The CDR3 spells CSASGLGTFF. In DNA, the CDR3 is TGCAGTGCTTCCGGGCTCGGAACTTTCTTT.

There are many counts of this clonotype. Here the CDR3 reads CASSVSLMPYGYTF. The CDR3 bases are TGTGCCAGCAGCGTCAGCCTGATGCCCTATGGCTACACCTTC. The chain is built from TRBV9 and TRBJ1-2; D remains unclear. CDR3 length: 14 amino acids. Germline CDR1 and CDR2: SGDLS and YYNGEE. The ends were cut back, 2 bases at V and 4 bases at J, with 12 bases in the middle.

This clonotype was seen a few times. J is TRBJ2-7 and V is TRBV5-1; 9 bases match TRBD2. V trimming: 3 bases; J trimming: 5 bases; junction bases outside the gene matches: 9. This CDR3 spans 15 amino acids. Looked up from germline, CDR1 is SGHRS and CDR2 is YFSETQ. CDR3 residues: CASSYLSGSRDEQYF. In nucleotides, the CDR3 is TGCGCCAGCAGCTACCTTAGCGGGAGTCGGGACGAGCAGTACTTC. The full variable domain, its missing parts supplied by reference TRBV5-1 and TRBJ2-7, is KAGVTQTPRYLIKTRGQQVTLSCSPISGHRSVSWYQQTPGQGLQFLFEYFSETQRNKGNFPGRFSGRQFSNSRSEMNVSTLELGDSALYLCASSYLSGSRDEQYFGPGTRLTVT.

The chain joins TRBV4-3 to TRBJ2-3; weak D call: TRBD2 (5 bases). Looked up from germline, CDR1 is LGHNA and CDR2 is YSLEER. V lost 5 bases, J lost 3 bases, and 15 bases lay in between. The CDR3 sequence is 15 residues long. The CDR3 DNA reads as TGCGCCAGCAGCAGCCCCGTCGGGGTAACAGATACGCAGTATTTT. Translating it yields CASSSPVGVTDTQYF.

In this sample, this clonotype turned up a few times. The chain is built from TRBV4-2 and TRBJ1-2, with TRBD1 identical over 8 bases. CDR3 length: 15 amino acids. V was pared by 1 base and J by 8 bases, with 9 bases of the junction left unmatched. From germline, CDR1 is LGHNA and CDR2 YNFKEQ. CDR3 loop: CASSQVGTGQWGYTF. CDR3 in DNA: TGTGCCAGCAGCCAAGTCGGGACAGGCCAATGGGGCTACACCTTC.

This clonotype was counted at least ten times. The V call is TRBV3-1, the J call TRBJ2-1; 7 nucleotides agree with TRBD2. J was trimmed by 6 bases and V by 3 bases; bases with no gene match: 11. The CDR3 is made up of 16 amino acids. Germline V gives CDR1 LGHDT, CDR2 YNNKEL (reference sequence). In DNA form, the CDR3 reads TGTGCCAGCAGCCAGATAGCGGGCGAACGATTCAATGAGCAGTTCTTC. It codes for CASSQIAGERFNEQFF.

This chain uses TRBV5-1 with TRBJ2-7; 8 nucleotides align to TRBD2. Germline CDR1 SGHRS, CDR2 YFSETQ. J was trimmed by 3 bases and V by 5 bases; bases with no gene match: 10. The CDR3 is made up of 15 amino acids. In DNA form, the CDR3 reads TGCGCCAGCAGGGAGTCCGGGACTAGAAGCTACGAGCAGTACTTC. Its translation is CASRESGTRSYEQYF.

Only a few counts were recorded for this clonotype. The V call is TRBV7-2, the J call TRBJ2-1, with a tentative D call TRBD2 (5 bases). From germline, CDR1 is SGHTA and CDR2 FQGNSA. V lost 1 base and J lost 6, with 13 bases in between. There are 15 residues in the CDR3. The CDR3 loop is CASSLVGLSVNEQFF. The CDR3 DNA reads TGTGCCAGCAGCTTAGTTGGACTCTCCGTCAATGAGCAGTTCTTC.